This T cell receptor beta chain originates from a study of beta chain features in type 1 diabetes. V was pared by 6 bases and J by 0 bases, with 11 bases between. The CDR3 is 14 residues long. Germline CDR1 is LNHNV and CDR2 is YYDKDF (reference sequence). TCRB transcripts that were expressed got sequenced, as all of the isolated RNA had been reverse transcribed. Sequenced by immunoSEQ multiplex PCR; TCRdb stores in-frame clones only, minus some. The data contain 250,000 to 300,000 clones, under 8.5% of them singletons. The sequence was collected from a woman under 30 in good health. This chain connects TRBV15 to TRBJ1-2; D gene unclear. Material: central memory CD4+ T cells from blood. Here the CDR3 reads CATRAPKSNYGYTF. The DNA for the CDR3 is TGTGCCACCAGGGCACCGAAATCTAACTATGGCTACACCTTC.